This TCR beta chain was sequenced during a study of Ad26.COV2.S vaccination and SARS-CoV-2 variants. Study summary: Ad26.COV2.S shots went into the muscle once or twice, 56 days apart.

The treatment denotes: over 15 received Ad26.COV2.S at low or high dose, single or two shots; 5 received placebo; per-sample allocation not given. At day 63 after the first vaccine or placebo injection, samples were drawn. General study points: Quantification of TCR breadth and depth may have yielded underestimates of total T cell responses. Post-vaccination spike-specific CD8+ and CD4+ T cell responses reportedly had substantial breadth.

As to this clone: Its antigen is still unknown.

Trimming stripped 1 base from V and 7 bases from J, with 9 bases between. The CDR3 is made up of 12 amino acids. The germline gives CDR1 SGHDT, CDR2 YYEEEE. Libraries were prepared by immunoSEQ multiplex PCR; TCRdb keeps only in-frame clonotypes and omits some of them. The profile covers roughly 300,000 clones, with around nine tenths appearing a single time and roughly 5% taken by the ten largest. This sequence was found in a person between 18 and 65 years old who received the Ad26.COV2.S COVID-19 vaccine or a placebo. The rearrangement links TRBV5-6 to TRBJ2-7; D could derive from TRBD1 or TRBD2 (6 bases each). The sample consisted of peripheral blood, taken in a trial of Ad26.COV2.S vaccine versus placebo. The CDR3, as DNA: TGTGCCAGCAGCTTGCGGGGGCGAGAGCAGTACTTC. Protein: CASSLRGREQYF. Looking up the rest from reference TRBV5-6 and TRBJ2-7 gives the full variable domain: DAGVTQSPTHLIKTRGQQVTLRCSPKSGHDTVSWYQQALGQGPQFIFQYYEEEERQRGNFPDRFSGHQFPNYSSELNVNALLLGDSALYLCASSLRGREQYFGPGTRLTVT.